This TCR beta chain is from a study of T cell clones after liver transplantation. Study-wide context: Three of eight recipients were HCV-positive; others had non-autoimmune, non-viral indications. Until 12-24 months post-transplant, subjects got standard immunosuppression and no induction. Patients counted as tolerant after at least one year off all immunosuppression, enzymes not exceeding twice normal.

The CDR3 contains 14 residues. Germline loops: CDR1 SGHRS, CDR2 YFSETQ. V was trimmed by 4 bases and J by 2 bases, leaving 9 bases between them. The protocol was immunoSEQ multiplex PCR, while the TCRdb copy is restricted to in-frame clones and leaves out a portion. The repertoire holds approximately 51,000 clones, with 70% to 75% as singletons. This sequence joins TRBV5-1 and TRBJ2-2; D not resolved. Sample: CD4+ T cells from blood, taken less than 70 months after liver transplant. The TCR sequence derives from a human patient who received a liver transplant. Some T cells may be supplied by the graft donor. For the CDR3, the DNA is TGCGCCAGCAGCGTGGACGGTAACACCGGGGAGCTGTTTTTT. Its protein is CASSVDGNTGELFF.